This TCR beta chain emerged from a study of blood T cell repertoires in COVID-19. About the research overall: Samples representing acute and convalescent COVID-19 were sourced from the United States, Italy and Spain. Sources were T cells, B-cell-depleted T cells, or PBMCs; the material itself was cDNA or gDNA.

This CDR3 has 18 amino acids. The germline V gene encodes CDR1 LGHNT and CDR2 FRNRAP. The V and J ends lost 4 bases and 1 base respectively, with 19 bases between them. Original processing methods: Amplification of reference gene primers was used by the study to estimate nucleated cell counts. The repertoire was sequenced with immunoSEQ multiplex PCR; TCRdb's copy has only in-frame clones and lacks some. V and J calls and clone size come straight from that table; D and trimming were deduced from the DNA. This table has around 270,000 clones, around 89% appearing once. Sequences were obtained from peripheral blood. This chain joins TRBV12-5 and TRBJ2-2; D is possibly TRBD1 (5 bases). The source is a man aged 40-55 years with acute or convalescent COVID-19. In DNA, the CDR3 is TGTGCTAGTGGTTCCCCCACTCGCAGGGTGTGGAACACCGGGGAGCTGTTTTTT. This encodes CASGSPTRRVWNTGELFF.